This T cell receptor (beta chain) was obtained from a study of blood T cell repertoires in COVID-19. Turning to the study itself: PBMCs, B-cell-depleted T cells, or T cells were the source of the cDNA or gDNA that made up the material.

Germline CDR1 is SNHLY and CDR2 is FYNNEI. V dropped 6 bases and J dropped 1 base, with 9 bases sitting between them. This CDR3 has 14 amino acids. Authors' processing steps: Cell counts per sample came from amplifying reference gene primers. Profiled with immunoSEQ multiplex PCR; TCRdb holds only in-frame clones, not every one. The DNA gave D and trimming, while V, J and clone size come from that table. The sample shows 200,000 to 300,000 clones, over 70% of them seen only once. The TCR sequence derives from a woman aged 80 or over with acute or convalescent COVID-19. The source material was peripheral blood. The chain uses TRBV2 and TRBJ2-2; tentatively, D is TRBD1 (6 bases). The CDR3 DNA is TGTGCCAGCAGATCGGGACAGAACACCGGGGAGCTGTTTTTT. Residues: CASRSGQNTGELFF.